This T cell receptor beta chain came from a study of technical replicates of blood from a handful of donors. The method was immunoSEQ multiplex PCR; TCRdb's version includes in-frame clones alone and lacks a portion of them. The table has over 75,000 clones, 90% to 96% seen once. Trimming pared 2 bases from V and 6 bases from J, leaving 11 bases between. From germline, CDR1 is SNHLY and CDR2 FYNNEI. The CDR3 extends over 14 amino acids. This TCR derives from a human donor in good health. The specimen was T cells isolated from PBMCs. The V call is TRBV2, the J call TRBJ1-5; D not certain. The CDR3 protein is CASSELVISQPQHF. The CDR3 DNA reads as TGTGCCAGCAGTGAACTAGTGATTAGTCAGCCCCAGCATTTT.